This T cell receptor beta chain was obtained from a study of early T cells in non-severe SARS-CoV-2 infection. Study-level background: Whole-blood bulk RNA, unsorted, was sequenced, and chains were unpaired.

The ends lost 0 bases at V and 4 bases at J; junction bases unmatched: 4. From germline, CDR1 is SGHDT and CDR2 YYEEEE. This CDR3 has 15 residues. Turning to this clonotype: Its antigen is unidentified.

General observations from the study: A preference for anti-spike CD8 responses marked VDJdb matching, which missed private and CD4 specificities.

Attachment of unique molecular identifiers to individual cDNA molecules was performed. From the 5' RACE reads, TCRdb called clonotypes with MiXCR, one entry per CDR3 protein. The data hold roughly 75,000 distinct CDR3 sequences, with approximately 12% observed a single time. The chain combines TRBV5-6 with TRBJ2-3, with 8 bases that match TRBD2. Sequences were obtained from whole blood. The receptor was derived from an adult who was a healthcare worker with PCR-confirmed SARS-CoV-2 infection or an uninfected control (not recorded which). CDR3: CASSLVGRASDTQYF. CDR3 nucleotide sequence: TGTGCCAGCAGCTTGGTCGGGAGGGCGTCAGATACGCAGTATTTT.